The 14 T cell receptor beta chains listed next were all sequenced from one sample in a study of T cell repertoires in cytomegalovirus infection. TCRdb re-called the reads with MiXCR, one entry per CDR3 protein. Of 200,000 or so distinct CDR3 sequences listed, 38% are singletons. These TCRs are of unknown antigen specificity. The source material was CD8+ T cells from cultured PBMCs, sampled from culture after CMV antigen stimulation. The source is a human donor in good health (CMV status not recorded). Some clones in this sample may be carry-over from other donors' samples.

V is TRBV7-8 and J is TRBJ1-6, with D tentatively TRBD1 (5 bases). Per the germline V gene, CDR1 is SGHVS and CDR2 is FQNEAQ. V dropped 5 bases and J dropped 0 bases, with 26 bases sitting between them. This CDR3 region has 21 residues. CDR3 nucleotide sequence: TGTGCCAGCAGCCCAAATCCCCCCCGGGGACCCGAGAGCTCCTATAATTCACCCCTCCACTTT. Translation: CASSPNPPRGPESSYNSPLHF.

This clonotype was found a few times. V gene TRBV4-2 combines with J gene TRBJ2-7; D not certain. V lost 1 base and J lost 9, with 7 bases in between. Germline V gives CDR1 LGHNA, CDR2 YNFKEQ. This CDR3 spans 11 amino acids. The CDR3: CASSQGKGQYF. DNA of the CDR3: TGTGCCAGCAGCCAAGGAAAGGGGCAGTACTTC.

The V call is TRBV27, the J call TRBJ2-7; TRBD1 aligns across 10 bases. The CDR3 consists of 15 residues. Germline V gene data show CDR1 as MNHEY and CDR2 as SMNVEV (reference sequence). Trimming cost V 6 bases and J 0 bases; bases outside gene matches: 5. The CDR3, as DNA: TGTGCCAGCAGCTTCGGACAGGGGGGCTCCTACGAGCAGTACTTC. It specifies CASSFGQGGSYEQYF.

This clonotype was detected only a few times. This rearrangement joins TRBV10-3 to TRBJ1-2; 7 bases align to TRBD1. Trimming took 10 bases from V and 4 from J; bases not matched to a gene: 18. The CDR3 is made up of 16 amino acids. Germline CDR1 and CDR2: ENHRY and SYGVKD. The CDR3 region has the DNA TGTGCCACCGGGACAACGAAGGACAGGCACATCTATGGCTACACCTTC. Translated: CATGTTKDRHIYGYTF.

The CDR3: CASSDPGQGQETQYF. CDR3 in DNA: TGTGCCAGCAGTGATCCCGGACAGGGCCAAGAGACCCAGTACTTC. V gene TRBV6-1 combines with J gene TRBJ2-5, with TRBD1 identical over 8 bases. Germline values: CDR1 MNHNS, CDR2 SASEGT. Trimming cost V 3 bases and J 1 base; bases outside gene matches: 4. The CDR3 spans 15 residues.

This clonotype has just one count. The chain joins TRBV4-1 to TRBJ2-2; D not certain. The CDR3 runs 14 residues. Germline loops: CDR1 MGHRA, CDR2 YSYEKL. The V and J ends lost 0 bases and 4 bases respectively, with 6 bases between them. The CDR3 here is CASSQDEVTGELFF. Written as DNA, the CDR3 is TGCGCCAGCAGCCAAGATGAGGTCACCGGGGAGCTGTTTTTT.

The V gene is TRBV7-2, the J gene TRBJ2-7; D may match TRBD1 or TRBD2 (5 bases each). CDR1 and CDR2 from the germline V gene are SGHTA and FQGNSA. V was shortened by 3 bases and J by 7 bases, with 10 bases between the two germline ends. The CDR3 is 12 amino acids. CDR3 sequence: CASSLGTGEQYF. The DNA for the CDR3 is TGTGCCAGCAGCTTGGGGACGGGGGAGCAGTACTTC. The full variable domain, in which reference TRBV7-2 and TRBJ2-7 provide the parts outside the CDR3, is GAGVSQSPSNKVTEKGKDVELRCDPISGHTALYWYRQSLGQGLEFLIYFQGNSAPDKSGLPSDRFSAERTGGSVSTLTIQRTQQEDSAVYLCASSLGTGEQYFGPGTRLTVT.

The chain employs TRBV7-2 and TRBJ1-4; a possible D gene is TRBD1 (5 bases). V was clipped by 5 bases and J by 4 bases, with 17 bases between them. Germline assignment: CDR1 SGHTA and CDR2 FQGNSA. The CDR3 length is 16 residues. The CDR3 spells CASSRGRWDYNEKLFF. The CDR3 bases are TGTGCCAGCAGCCGTGGCAGGTGGGACTATAATGAAAAACTGTTTTTT.

V gene TRBV7-9 combines with J gene TRBJ1-1; TRBD1 is a possible D gene (6 bases). The germline V gene has CDR1 SEHNR and CDR2 FQNEAQ (reference sequence). This CDR3 has 12 amino acids. Between the trimmed V and J ends, which lost 1 base and 11 bases, there was a span of 11 bases. The CDR3 nucleotides are TGTGCCAGCAGCTTAGTCCGGGGGGCGGCTTTCTTT. It yields the protein CASSLVRGAAFF. Together with reference TRBV7-9 and TRBJ1-1, the CDR3 gives the full variable domain: DTGVSQNPRHKITKRGQNVTFRCDPISEHNRLYWYRQTLGQGPEFLTYFQNEAQLEKSRLLSDRFSAERPKGSFSTLEIQRTEQGDSAMYLCASSLVRGAAFFGQGTRLTVV.

The table lists this clonotype with a few counts. The rearrangement links TRBV28 to TRBJ2-2; TRBD2 matches 11 bases. Germline CDR1 MDHEN, CDR2 SYDVKM. Losses at the gene ends were 4 bases for V and 1 base for J; bases not matched to a gene: 5. CDR3 length: 17 amino acids. The CDR3 region is CASSSLLAGGNTGELFF. CDR3 coding DNA: TGTGCCAGCAGTTCGCTGCTAGCGGGAGGGAACACCGGGGAGCTGTTTTTT. Drawing the rest from reference TRBV28 and TRBJ2-2, the complete variable domain is DVKVTQSSRYLVKRTGEKVFLECVQDMDHENMFWYRQDPGLGLRLIYFSYDVKMKEKGDIPEGYSVSREKKERFSLILESASTNQTSMYLCASSSLLAGGNTGELFFGEGSRLTVL.

The V and J genes are TRBV5-4 and TRBJ2-1; 8 bases map to TRBD2. Trimming cost V 4 bases and J 2 bases; bases outside gene matches: 8. This CDR3 is 16 amino acids long. Germline CDR1 reads SGHNT; CDR2 reads YYREEE (reference sequence). CDR3 coding DNA: TGTGCCAGCAGCCTCGGCGGCGGGGGGACCTACAATGAGCAGTTCTTC. Protein product: CASSLGGGGTYNEQFF.

The chain employs TRBV7-9 and TRBJ2-7, with a weak D call TRBD2 (7 bases). This CDR3 spans 16 amino acids. V lost 5 bases and J lost 0, with 17 bases in between. Germline V gene lookup returns CDR1 SEHNR and CDR2 FQNEAQ (reference sequence). CDR3 sequence: CASSPGAGAPSYEQYF. The CDR3 DNA sequence: TGTGCCAGCAGCCCCGGGGCGGGGGCCCCCTCCTACGAGCAGTACTTC.

This clonotype was observed a handful of times. This chain links TRBV12-3 or TRBV12-4 with TRBJ1-2; TRBD1 agrees at 7 bases. Trimming at V came to 6 bases and at J to 4 bases, leaving 14 bases not matched to a gene. The CDR3 is made up of 16 amino acids. The CDR3 nucleotides are TGTGCCAGCAGCCTAAGCGACCCGCGGGACAGCTATGGCTACACCTTC. The encoded protein is CASSLSDPRDSYGYTF.

The chain recombines TRBV10-3 with TRBJ1-3; D call uncertain. Trimming stripped 4 bases from V and 3 bases from J, with 4 bases between. Per germline, CDR1 ENHRY and CDR2 SYGVKD. This CDR3 comprises 12 residues. The CDR3 DNA sequence: TGTGCCATCAGTGCAGTTGGAAACACCATATATTTT. This encodes CAISAVGNTIYF.